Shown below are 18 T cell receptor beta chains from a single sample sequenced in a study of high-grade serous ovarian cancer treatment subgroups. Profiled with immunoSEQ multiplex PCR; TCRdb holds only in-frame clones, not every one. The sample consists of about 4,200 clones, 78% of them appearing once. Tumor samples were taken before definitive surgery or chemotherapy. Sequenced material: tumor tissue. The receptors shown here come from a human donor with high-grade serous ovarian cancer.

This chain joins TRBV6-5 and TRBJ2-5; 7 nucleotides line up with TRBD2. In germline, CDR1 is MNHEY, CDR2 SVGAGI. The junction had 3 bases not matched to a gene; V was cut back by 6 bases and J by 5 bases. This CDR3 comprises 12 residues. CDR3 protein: CASRGGRETQYF. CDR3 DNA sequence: TGTGCCAGCAGGGGAGGGAGGGAGACCCAGTACTTC.

In DNA form, the CDR3 reads TGTGCCAGCAGTTTAGACGGGGGCGGCCCCTACAATGAGCAGTTCTTC. Its protein is CASSLDGGGPYNEQFF. J is TRBJ2-1 and V is TRBV28, with D perhaps being TRBD1 or TRBD2 (6 bases each). Germline V CDR1 and CDR2: MDHEN, SYDVKM. The CDR3 is made up of 16 amino acids. Between the trimmed V and J ends, which lost 2 bases and 2 bases, there was a span of 13 bases.

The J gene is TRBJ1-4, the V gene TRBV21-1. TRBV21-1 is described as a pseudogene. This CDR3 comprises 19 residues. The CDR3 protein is CASSPEGGSTKATNEKLFF. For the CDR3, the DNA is TGTGCCAGCAGCCCCGAGGGGGGGAGTACGAAAGCAACTAATGAAAAACTGTTTTTT.

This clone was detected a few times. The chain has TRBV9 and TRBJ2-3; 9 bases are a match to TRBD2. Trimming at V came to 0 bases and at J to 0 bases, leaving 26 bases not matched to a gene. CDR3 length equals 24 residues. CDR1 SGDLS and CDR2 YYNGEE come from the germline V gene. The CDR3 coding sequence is TGTGCCAGCAGCGTAGATGACGTTGCGGGGGGGCGGTTAGGCGCGGGGACTAGCACAGATACGCAGTATTTT. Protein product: CASSVDDVAGGRLGAGTSTDTQYF. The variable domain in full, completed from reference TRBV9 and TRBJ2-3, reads DSGVTQTPKHLITATGQRVTLRCSPRSGDLSVYWYQQSLDQGLQFLIQYYNGEERAKGNILERFSAQQFPDLHSELNLSSLELGDSALYFCASSVDDVAGGRLGAGTSTDTQYFGPGTRLTVL.

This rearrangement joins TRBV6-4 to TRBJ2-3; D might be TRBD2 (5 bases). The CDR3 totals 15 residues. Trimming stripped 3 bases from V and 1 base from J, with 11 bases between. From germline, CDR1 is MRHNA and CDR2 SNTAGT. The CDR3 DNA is TGTGCCAGCAGTGAATCGGGGATCGGCACAGATACGCAGTATTTT. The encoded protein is CASSESGIGTDTQYF.

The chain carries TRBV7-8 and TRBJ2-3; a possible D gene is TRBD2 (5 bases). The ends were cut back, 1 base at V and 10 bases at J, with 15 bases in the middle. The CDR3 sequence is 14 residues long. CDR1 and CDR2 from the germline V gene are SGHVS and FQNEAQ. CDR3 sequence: CASSLGGPRGAQYF. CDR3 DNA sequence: TGTGCCAGCAGCTTAGGTGGACCTCGGGGAGCGCAGTATTTT.

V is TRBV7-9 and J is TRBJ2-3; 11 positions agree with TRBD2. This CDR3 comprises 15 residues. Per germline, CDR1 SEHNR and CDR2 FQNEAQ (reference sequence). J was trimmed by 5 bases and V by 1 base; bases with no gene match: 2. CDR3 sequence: CASSLGLAGKDTQYF. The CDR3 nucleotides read TGTGCCAGCAGCTTAGGACTAGCGGGGAAAGATACGCAGTATTTT.

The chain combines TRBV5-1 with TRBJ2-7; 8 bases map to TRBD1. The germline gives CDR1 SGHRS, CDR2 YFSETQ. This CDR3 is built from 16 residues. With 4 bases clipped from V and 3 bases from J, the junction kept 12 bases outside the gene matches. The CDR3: CASSPTGTGIIYEQYF. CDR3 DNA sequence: TGCGCCAGCAGCCCAACCGGGACAGGAATAATCTACGAGCAGTACTTC.

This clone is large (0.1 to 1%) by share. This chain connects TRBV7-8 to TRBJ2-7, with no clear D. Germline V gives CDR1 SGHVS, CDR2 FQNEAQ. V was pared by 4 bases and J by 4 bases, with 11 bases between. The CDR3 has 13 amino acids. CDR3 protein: CASSSTRTYEQYF. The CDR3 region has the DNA TGTGCCAGCAGCTCGACCCGAACGTACGAGCAGTACTTC.

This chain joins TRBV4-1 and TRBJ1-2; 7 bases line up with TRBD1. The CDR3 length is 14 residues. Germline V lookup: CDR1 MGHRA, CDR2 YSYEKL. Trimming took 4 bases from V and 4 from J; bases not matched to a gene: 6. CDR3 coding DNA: TGCGCCAGCAGCCGGACAGGTCTAGGCTATGGCTACACCTTC. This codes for CASSRTGLGYGYTF.

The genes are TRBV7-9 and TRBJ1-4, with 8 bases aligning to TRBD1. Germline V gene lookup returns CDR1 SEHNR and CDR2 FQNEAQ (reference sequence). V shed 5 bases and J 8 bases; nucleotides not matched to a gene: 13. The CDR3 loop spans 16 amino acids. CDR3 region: CASSDIRTGRGEKLFF. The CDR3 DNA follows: TGTGCCAGCAGCGACATCCGGACAGGGCGAGGGGAAAAACTGTTTTTT.

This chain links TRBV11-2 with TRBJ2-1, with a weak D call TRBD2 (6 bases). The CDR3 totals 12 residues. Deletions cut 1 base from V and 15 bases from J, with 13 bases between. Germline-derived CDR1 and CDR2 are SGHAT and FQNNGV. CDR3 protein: CASSLGSSEWFF. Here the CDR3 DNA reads TGTGCCAGCAGCTTAGGGTCTAGCGAATGGTTCTTC.

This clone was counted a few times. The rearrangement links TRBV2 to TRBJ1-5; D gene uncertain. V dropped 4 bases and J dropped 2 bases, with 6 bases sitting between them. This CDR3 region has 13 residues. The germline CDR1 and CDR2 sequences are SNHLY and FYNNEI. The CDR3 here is CASSGGGNQPQHF. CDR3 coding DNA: TGTGCCAGCAGTGGGGGAGGCAATCAGCCCCAGCATTTT. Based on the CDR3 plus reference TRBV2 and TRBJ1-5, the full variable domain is EPEVTQTPSHQVTQMGQEVILRCVPISNHLYFYWYRQILGQKVEFLVSFYNNEISEKSEIFDDQFSVERPDGSNFTLKIRSTKLEDSAMYFCASSGGGNQPQHFGDGTRLSIL.

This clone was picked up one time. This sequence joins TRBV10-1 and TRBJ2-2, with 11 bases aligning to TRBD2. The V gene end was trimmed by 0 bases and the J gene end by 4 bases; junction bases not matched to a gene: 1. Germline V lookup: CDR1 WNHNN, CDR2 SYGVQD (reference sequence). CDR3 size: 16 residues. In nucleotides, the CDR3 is TGCGCCAGCAGTGAGTCCCTAGCGGGGGGCACCGGGGAGCTGTTTTTT. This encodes CASSESLAGGTGELFF.

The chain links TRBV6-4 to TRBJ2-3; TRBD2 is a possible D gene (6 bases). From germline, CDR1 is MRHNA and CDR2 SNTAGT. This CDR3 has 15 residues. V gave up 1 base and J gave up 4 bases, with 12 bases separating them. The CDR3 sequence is CASSDYPGGADTQYF. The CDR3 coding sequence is TGTGCCAGCAGTGACTATCCGGGCGGGGCAGATACGCAGTATTTT.

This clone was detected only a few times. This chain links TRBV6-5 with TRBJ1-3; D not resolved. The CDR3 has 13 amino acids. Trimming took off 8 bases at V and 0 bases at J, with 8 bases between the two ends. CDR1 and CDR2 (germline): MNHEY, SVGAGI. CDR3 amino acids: CASSRGSGNTIYF. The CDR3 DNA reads TGTGCCAGCTCCCGCGGCTCTGGAAACACCATATATTTT.

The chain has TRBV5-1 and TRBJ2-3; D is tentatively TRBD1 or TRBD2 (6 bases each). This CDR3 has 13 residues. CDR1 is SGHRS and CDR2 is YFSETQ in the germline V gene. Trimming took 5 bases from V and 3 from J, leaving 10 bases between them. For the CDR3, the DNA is TGCGCCAGCAGTAGAGGGGGGACAGATACGCAGTATTTT. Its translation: CASSRGGTDTQYF.

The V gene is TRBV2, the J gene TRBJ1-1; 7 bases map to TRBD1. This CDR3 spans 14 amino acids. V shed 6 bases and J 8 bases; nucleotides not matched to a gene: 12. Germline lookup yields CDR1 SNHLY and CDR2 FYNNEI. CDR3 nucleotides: TGTGCCAGCAGGACAGGGACGGGCCCCGAAGAAGCTTTCTTT. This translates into CASRTGTGPEEAFF.